These 27 T cell receptor beta chains share one sample of origin, sequenced in a study of CD8+ T cells in alopecia areata. cDNA serving as the sequencing template came from extracted, reverse transcribed RNA. Data came from immunoSEQ multiplex PCR; TCRdb stores just in-frame clones and leaves some out. The sample consists of 110,000 to 150,000 clones, around half of them appearing once. Treatment in this sample: oral pan-JAK inhibitor, 5-10 mg twice daily. The sample was CD8+ T cells sorted from blood, taken at week 4, from a patient treated with tofacitinib. The receptors stem from a human donor with alopecia areata.

The chain carries TRBV13 and TRBJ1-2; D is undetermined. This CDR3 has 14 amino acids. V was cut by 8 bases and J by 2 bases, with 15 bases left in between. Germline-derived CDR1 and CDR2 are PRHDT and FYEKMQ (reference sequence). The CDR3 protein is CASGRESANYGYTF. CDR3 nucleotides: TGTGCCAGCGGTCGGGAATCCGCAAACTATGGCTACACCTTC.

The V call is TRBV27, the J call TRBJ2-3; TRBD2 might be the D (6 bases). The germline gives CDR1 MNHEY, CDR2 SMNVEV (reference sequence). V was cut by 4 bases and J by 1 base, with 12 bases left in between. The CDR3 extends over 15 amino acids. CDR3 sequence reads: CASSSLAFRTDTQYF. CDR3 nucleotides: TGTGCCAGCAGTTCCCTAGCGTTTCGCACAGATACGCAGTATTTT.

This clone has a handful of counts. This chain connects TRBV13 to TRBJ2-1; 7 bases align to TRBD1. Germline trimming cut 5 bases from V and 5 bases from J; bases unmatched to any gene: 9. CDR1 and CDR2 (germline): PRHDT, FYEKMQ (reference sequence). The CDR3 sequence is 15 residues long. Here the CDR3 reads CASSRFGDSDNEQFF. DNA of the CDR3: TGTGCCAGCAGCCGCTTTGGGGACAGTGACAATGAGCAGTTCTTC.

This clone showed up just a few times. V usage is TRBV9 and J usage is TRBJ2-5, with 7 bases matching TRBD1. V lost 3 bases to trimming and J lost 1 base; unmatched junction nucleotides: 3. This CDR3 spans 14 amino acids. CDR1 is SGDLS, CDR2 YYNGEE, per germline. The CDR3 coding sequence is TGTGCCAGCAGCGCCCGGACAGGCCAAGAGACCCAGTACTTC. Its protein product is CASSARTGQETQYF.

V and J are TRBV15 and TRBJ1-2; D might be TRBD1 (5 bases). The germline V gene has CDR1 LNHNV and CDR2 YYDKDF (reference sequence). Trimming cost V 5 bases and J 6 bases, with 19 bases left between them. CDR3 length: 15 amino acids. CDR3 region: CATSDSTVVSHGYTF. The CDR3 DNA sequence: TGTGCCACCAGCGATTCGACAGTAGTGTCTCATGGCTACACCTTC.

This rearrangement joins TRBV7-9 to TRBJ2-7; TRBD2 matches at 13 bases. This CDR3 has 17 residues. Trimming removed 5 bases from V and 2 bases from J; junction bases left unmatched: 9. CDR1 is SEHNR, CDR2 FQNEAQ, per germline (reference sequence). CDR3 DNA sequence: TGTGCCAGCAGCCCAGAGGGACTAGCGGGGCCCACCTACGAGCAGTACTTC. Protein product: CASSPEGLAGPTYEQYF.

The chain joins TRBV5-6 to TRBJ2-3, with D maybe TRBD1 (7 bases). Trimming took off 4 bases at V and 2 bases at J, with 14 bases between the two ends. Germline CDR1 SGHDT, CDR2 YYEEEE. The CDR3 has 15 amino acids. The CDR3 loop is CASSNGQDYTDTQYF. Written as DNA, the CDR3 is TGTGCCAGCAGCAACGGACAGGACTACACAGATACGCAGTATTTT.

The genes are TRBV30 and TRBJ2-5; TRBD2 is a possible D gene (5 bases). Trimming shortened V by 0 bases and J by 5 bases, and 16 bases separated the two germline ends. In germline, CDR1 is GTSNPN, CDR2 SVGIG (reference sequence). This CDR3 region has 15 residues. The CDR3 is CAWSVLGSRKETQYF. For the CDR3, the DNA is TGTGCCTGGAGTGTACTAGGGAGCCGTAAGGAGACCCAGTACTTC. The full variable domain, rest sourced from reference TRBV30 and TRBJ2-5, is SQTIHQWPATLVQPVGSPLSLECTVEGTSNPNLYWYRQAAGRGLQLLFYSVGIGQISSEVPQNLSASRPQDRQFILSSKKLLLSDSGFYLCAWSVLGSRKETQYFGPGTRLLVL.

The chain links TRBV29-1 to TRBJ1-2; 10 nucleotides match TRBD1. There are 13 residues in the CDR3. V lost 7 bases and J lost 2; bases outside the gene matches: 4. Germline V CDR1 and CDR2: SQVTM, ANQGSEA. In nucleotides, the CDR3 is TGCAGCGGAGGGGACAGGGGAAACTATGGCTACACCTTC. This gives the protein CSGGDRGNYGYTF.

The rearrangement links TRBV4-1 to TRBJ2-1; D is ambiguous. The CDR3 extends over 12 amino acids. Germline lookup yields CDR1 MGHRA and CDR2 YSYEKL. With 4 bases removed from V and 4 bases from J, the gap between germline ends came to 5 bases. The CDR3 loop reads CASSLPYNEQFF. The CDR3 bases are TGCGCCAGCAGCCTACCATACAATGAGCAGTTCTTC.

This clone has a handful of counts. V and J are TRBV27 and TRBJ1-1, with D hard to call. V lost 2 bases and J 1 base, leaving 5 bases between the germline ends. The CDR3 sequence is 13 residues long. Germline V gene data show CDR1 as MNHEY and CDR2 as SMNVEV (reference sequence). The CDR3, as DNA: TGTGCCAGCAGTTTAGTCCCGAACACTGAAGCTTTCTTT. Translation: CASSLVPNTEAFF.

In its sample, this clone was seen a few times. This chain connects TRBV19 to TRBJ1-5, with D possibly being TRBD1 (5 bases). This CDR3 is built from 15 residues. V was cut by 7 bases and J by 4 bases, with 17 bases left in between. The germline V gene encodes CDR1 LNHDA and CDR2 SQIVND (reference sequence). The CDR3 sequence: CASKPPGDLNQPQHF. CDR3 coding DNA: TGTGCCAGTAAACCTCCGGGGGACTTAAATCAGCCCCAGCATTTT.

The J gene is TRBJ2-7, the V gene TRBV7-8; D might be TRBD1 (6 bases). Trimming pared 2 bases from V and 1 base from J, leaving 15 bases between. Per the germline V gene, CDR1 is SGHVS and CDR2 is FQNEAQ. There are 16 residues in the CDR3. CDR3 sequence: CASSLSSGDLSYEQYF. The CDR3 DNA reads TGTGCCAGCAGCTTAAGTTCAGGGGACCTTTCCTACGAGCAGTACTTC.

This clone was counted a single time. The chain links TRBV9 to TRBJ1-1; 7 nucleotides agree with TRBD1. The V gene's germline CDR1 is SGDLS and CDR2 YYNGEE. The CDR3 is 12 amino acids. The J segment lost 8 bases and the V segment lost 5 bases, leaving 6 bases of the junction unmatched. CDR3 residues: CASRGGGQEAFF. DNA for the CDR3: TGTGCCAGCAGAGGGGGCGGTCAGGAAGCTTTCTTT.

The V call is TRBV5-6, the J call TRBJ2-7; possibly TRBD1 or TRBD2 for D (6 bases each). The CDR3 runs to 13 residues. Germline V gene sequence: CDR1 SGHDT, CDR2 YYEEEE. V lost 3 bases, J lost 3 bases, and 10 bases lay in between. CDR3 loop: CASSSGADYEQYF. In DNA, the CDR3 is TGTGCCAGCAGCTCGGGGGCGGACTACGAGCAGTACTTC.

The genes are TRBV6-5 and TRBJ2-7; D is unresolved. The length of the CDR3 is 13 residues. Germline V lookup: CDR1 MNHEY, CDR2 SVGAGI. The V end was cut by 4 bases, the J end by 0 bases, with 7 bases between. CDR3 sequence (DNA): TGTGCCAGCAGTTTTAGGAGCTCCTACGAGCAGTACTTC. This codes for CASSFRSSYEQYF.

This clone was counted only a few times. The rearrangement joins TRBV15 to TRBJ2-3; TRBD2 agrees at 11 bases. The CDR3 loop spans 16 amino acids. The J segment lost 2 bases and the V segment lost 4 bases, leaving 5 bases of the junction unmatched. The germline CDR1 and CDR2 sequences are LNHNV and YYDKDF (reference sequence). CDR3 bases: TGTGCCACCAGCATCCGACTAGCGGGGTCCACAGATACGCAGTATTTT. Its protein product is CATSIRLAGSTDTQYF.

The chain employs TRBV5-1 and TRBJ2-5; 12 bases fit TRBD1. Germline V CDR1 and CDR2: SGHRS, YFSETQ. This CDR3 comprises 16 residues. Losses at the gene ends were 4 bases for V and 6 bases for J; bases not matched to a gene: 10. The CDR3 region has the DNA TGCGCCAGCAGCCTCTCCGGGACAGGGGGCGGACAGACCCAGTACTTC. As protein: CASSLSGTGGGQTQYF.

This clone was seen ten or more times. V usage is TRBV6-5 and J usage is TRBJ2-1, with 9 bases identical to TRBD2. CDR3 length: 15 residues. Unmatched junction bases numbered 3, after V lost 0 bases and J lost 6 bases. The germline gives CDR1 MNHEY, CDR2 SVGAGI. CDR3 coding DNA: TGTGCCAGCAGTTACTCGAGTAGCGGGGGCAATGAGCAGTTCTTC. As protein: CASSYSSSGGNEQFF.

This rearrangement joins TRBV5-4 to TRBJ2-2; 8 bases match TRBD1. CDR1 is SGHNT and CDR2 is YYREEE in the germline V gene (reference sequence). The J segment lost 2 bases and the V segment lost 5 bases, leaving 5 bases of the junction unmatched. This CDR3 has 15 amino acids. The chain's CDR3 is CASSLDRANTGELFF. CDR3 bases: TGTGCCAGCAGTCTGGACAGGGCCAACACCGGGGAGCTGTTTTTT.

Comment on this clone: At one of its ends the junction is not consistent with the germline gene, which may arise from a read error. This rearrangement joins TRBV7-7 to TRBJ2-7; 12 nucleotides match TRBD1. This CDR3 is 15 amino acids long. Germline V gene data show CDR1 as SSHAT and CDR2 as FNYEAQ (reference sequence). The CDR3 nucleotides are TGTGCTAGCAGCCGCGGGACAGGGGGCACCTACGAGCAGTACTTC. Encoded protein: CASSRGTGGTYEQYF.

Comment on this clone: Within the sample, other DNA sequences also encode this same CDR3. The genes are TRBV29-1 and TRBJ2-7, with no clear D. This CDR3 has 13 residues. V lost 0 bases and J 1 base, leaving 7 bases between the germline ends. The germline CDR1 and CDR2 sequences are SQVTM and ANQGSEA. The CDR3 nucleotides are TGCAGCGTTGAAGATCTCGGATCCTACGAGCAGTACTTC. As protein: CSVEDLGSYEQYF.

The chain links TRBV2 to TRBJ2-3; a possible D gene is TRBD1 (5 bases). V lost 8 bases and J 3 bases, leaving 12 bases between the germline ends. Germline CDR1 reads SNHLY; CDR2 reads FYNNEI. The CDR3 has 13 amino acids. CDR3 amino acids: CASLGPKTDTQYF. The CDR3 coding sequence is TGTGCCAGCCTGGGGCCTAAGACAGATACGCAGTATTTT.

This clone has just a few counts. Other DNA sequences in the same sample also yield this CDR3. The chain carries TRBV5-6 and TRBJ2-7; 7 nucleotides match TRBD1. From germline, CDR1 is SGHDT and CDR2 YYEEEE. The CDR3 loop spans 13 amino acids. Trimming took 4 bases from V and 4 from J; bases not matched to a gene: 5. The CDR3 reads CASSLGQVYEQYF. CDR3 bases: TGTGCCAGCAGCCTCGGACAGGTATACGAGCAGTACTTC.

This clone was recorded once. The chain couples TRBV25-1 to TRBJ1-1; D not resolved. Germline CDR1 is MGHDK and CDR2 is SYGVNS. The CDR3 length is 13 residues. The germline V and J ends were trimmed by 0 bases and 1 base, with 3 bases remaining between them. Here the CDR3 DNA reads TGTGCCAGCAGTGAATATGAGAACACTGAAGCTTTCTTT. The encoded protein is CASSEYENTEAFF.

The chain links TRBV5-6 to TRBJ1-2; D might be TRBD1 (5 bases). The CDR3 extends over 15 amino acids. The V end lost 4 bases, the J end lost 0 bases, and 13 bases lay between the germline ends. Germline V gene data show CDR1 as SGHDT and CDR2 as YYEEEE. The CDR3 spells CASSGGTEANYGYTF. The CDR3 DNA reads as TGTGCCAGCAGCGGAGGGACGGAAGCTAACTATGGCTACACCTTC.

The chain carries TRBV15 and TRBJ2-7; no reliable D call. V was pared by 5 bases and J by 1 base, with 9 bases between. Germline V lookup: CDR1 LNHNV, CDR2 YYDKDF (reference sequence). This CDR3 is built from 13 residues. DNA of the CDR3: TGTGCCACCAGCGAAGTGTCTTCCTACGAGCAGTACTTC. Translation: CATSEVSSYEQYF.